A single sample gave rise to the 25 T cell receptor beta chains below, sequenced in a study of T cell responses to AZD1222 COVID-19 vaccine. The protocol was immunoSEQ multiplex PCR, while the TCRdb copy is restricted to in-frame clones and leaves out a portion. The data contain some 150,000 clones, around nine tenths of them singletons. Sequences were derived from peripheral blood, sampled after recovery from COVID-19. The receptors originated from an adult who had recovered from COVID-19.

The chain joins TRBV29-1 to TRBJ2-7; 8 bases agree with TRBD1. The CDR3 sequence is 12 residues long. V was clipped by 5 bases and J by 4 bases; unmatched bases: 4. Germline values: CDR1 SQVTM, CDR2 ANQGSEA. CDR3 in DNA: TGCAGCGTTCGGACAGGGAGTTACGAGCAGTACTTC. It translates to CSVRTGSYEQYF.

This clone has more than one count but fewer than ten. This sequence joins TRBV2 and TRBJ2-1; D remains unclear. V shed 3 bases and J shed 9 bases, with 15 bases lying between them. This CDR3 is built from 14 residues. The germline V gene has CDR1 SNHLY and CDR2 FYNNEI. This CDR3 is CASSDVRAFGEQFF. The CDR3 region has the DNA TGTGCCAGCAGTGATGTAAGGGCGTTTGGTGAGCAGTTCTTC.

The chain recombines TRBV27 with TRBJ1-2, with D possibly matching TRBD1 (6 bases). The germline V and J ends were trimmed by 2 bases and 2 bases, with 12 bases remaining between them. The length of the CDR3 is 15 residues. CDR1 MNHEY and CDR2 SMNVEV come from the germline V gene (reference sequence). CDR3 sequence reads: CASSLSRGLNYGYTF. The CDR3 nucleotides are TGTGCCAGCAGTTTAAGTCGGGGGCTAAACTATGGCTACACCTTC.

This clone has only one observation. V is TRBV4-2 and J is TRBJ1-6; TRBD1 is a possible D gene (5 bases). The CDR3 covers 16 residues. Germline V gene data show CDR1 as LGHNA and CDR2 as YNFKEQ. Trimming took off 0 bases at V and 8 bases at J, with 14 bases between the two ends. Here the CDR3 DNA reads TGTGCCAGCAGCCAAGATGCCGAGGGGCGGCATTCACCCCTCCACTTT. Encoded protein: CASSQDAEGRHSPLHF.

The chain couples TRBV5-6 to TRBJ1-5; TRBD1 is a possible D gene (6 bases). Germline V gene data show CDR1 as SGHDT and CDR2 as YYEEEE. The CDR3 totals 17 residues. Trimming shortened V by 1 base and J by 3 bases, and 17 bases separated the two germline ends. CDR3 nucleotide sequence: TGTGCCAGCAGCTTGTATGGGTCAGCAGGGGACAATCAGCCCCAGCATTTT. Amino acids: CASSLYGSAGDNQPQHF.

The J gene is TRBJ1-2, the V gene TRBV28; no clear D. Germline V gene data show CDR1 as MDHEN and CDR2 as SYDVKM. Trimming left V 5 bases short and J 4 bases short, with 5 bases between. There are 11 residues in the CDR3. The CDR3 DNA reads TGTGCCAGCAGTGGTACCTATGGCTACACCTTC. Translation: CASSGTYGYTF.

This chain links TRBV28 with TRBJ1-2; no firm D call. CDR1 MDHEN and CDR2 SYDVKM come from the germline V gene. Trimming cost V 6 bases and J 7 bases, with 15 bases left between them. The CDR3 is 13 amino acids. The CDR3 coding sequence is TGTGCCAGCAGCTTCATTCATTCTGGTGGCTACACCTTC. Residues: CASSFIHSGGYTF.

The chain couples TRBV7-9 to TRBJ1-5; D is undetermined. V dropped 5 bases and J dropped 2 bases, with 16 bases sitting between them. Germline CDR1 SEHNR, CDR2 FQNEAQ (reference sequence). This CDR3 region has 16 residues. The CDR3 sequence is CASSPPGFVGNQPQHF. The CDR3 region has the DNA TGTGCCAGCAGCCCACCCGGTTTTGTCGGCAATCAGCCCCAGCATTTT.

This chain's CDR3 is CASSQGGLQFF. The CDR3 coding sequence is TGTGCCAGCAGCCAAGGAGGCCTACAGTTCTTC. This chain connects TRBV3-1 (or the pseudogene TRBV3-2) to TRBJ2-1; D is ambiguous. V was cut by 1 base and J by 13 bases, with 8 bases left in between. Germline CDR1 is LGHDT and CDR2 is YNNKEL (reference sequence). The CDR3 spans 11 residues.

V usage is TRBV3-1 (or the pseudogene TRBV3-2) and J usage is TRBJ2-3, with a weak D call TRBD1 (6 bases). The CDR3 sequence is 15 residues long. V was pared by 2 bases and J by 2 bases, with 11 bases between. Germline values: CDR1 LGHDT, CDR2 YNNKEL (reference sequence). CDR3 DNA sequence: TGTGCCAGCAGCCAAACAGGGCTTCCCACAGATACGCAGTATTTT. Encoded protein: CASSQTGLPTDTQYF.

The chain uses TRBV20-1 and TRBJ2-7; no definite D call. There are 11 residues in the CDR3. V lost 7 bases and J 1 base, leaving 8 bases between the germline ends. Germline CDR1 is DFQATT and CDR2 is SNEGSKA (reference sequence). For the CDR3, the DNA is TGCAGTGTTGGCAGTTCCTACGAGCAGTACTTC. Its translation is CSVGSSYEQYF.

This rearrangement joins TRBV9 to TRBJ2-3, with TRBD2 identical over 8 bases. Germline trimming cut 4 bases from V and 4 bases from J; bases unmatched to any gene: 5. CDR3 length: 14 amino acids. Germline loops: CDR1 SGDLS, CDR2 YYNGEE. The CDR3 spells CASSPGGSADTQYF. CDR3 in DNA: TGTGCCAGCAGCCCGGGGGGGTCCGCAGATACGCAGTATTTT. Together with reference TRBV9 and TRBJ2-3, the CDR3 gives the full variable domain: DSGVTQTPKHLITATGQRVTLRCSPRSGDLSVYWYQQSLDQGLQFLIQYYNGEERAKGNILERFSAQQFPDLHSELNLSSLELGDSALYFCASSPGGSADTQYFGPGTRLTVL.

The chain carries TRBV19 and TRBJ1-1; D is unresolved. Trimming removed 4 bases from V and 1 base from J, with 4 bases in between. The CDR3 runs 12 residues. Germline V gene data show CDR1 as LNHDA and CDR2 as SQIVND (reference sequence). The CDR3 DNA reads as TGTGCCAGTAGTAGACAGAACACTGAAGCTTTCTTT. Translated, it gives CASSRQNTEAFF. Variable domain in full (rest from reference TRBV19 and TRBJ1-1): DGGITQSPKYLFRKEGQNVTLSCEQNLNHDAMYWYRQDPGQGLRLIYYSQIVNDFQKGDIAEGYSVSREKKESFPLTVTSAQKNPTAFYLCASSRQNTEAFFGQGTRLTVV.

The chain joins TRBV19 to TRBJ2-5; TRBD1 aligns across 8 bases. This CDR3 region has 15 residues. Germline values: CDR1 LNHDA, CDR2 SQIVND (reference sequence). V gave up 3 bases and J gave up 4 bases; unmatched junction bases: 7. The CDR3: CASSIGQGRRETQYF. DNA for the CDR3: TGTGCCAGTAGTATCGGACAGGGCCGTCGAGAGACCCAGTACTTC.

V gene TRBV7-9 combines with J gene TRBJ1-2; the match to TRBD1 covers 11 bases. Germline lookup yields CDR1 SEHNR and CDR2 FQNEAQ (reference sequence). The CDR3 spans 16 residues. V dropped 4 bases and J dropped 4; count of bases not matched to a gene: 8. CDR3 in DNA: TGTGCCAGCAGCTCCACCCCGGGACAGGGGGGCTATGGCTACACCTTC. Its translation is CASSSTPGQGGYGYTF. Full variable domain (missing parts from reference TRBV7-9 and TRBJ1-2): DTGVSQNPRHKITKRGQNVTFRCDPISEHNRLYWYRQTLGQGPEFLTYFQNEAQLEKSRLLSDRFSAERPKGSFSTLEIQRTEQGDSAMYLCASSSTPGQGGYGYTFGSGTRLTVV.

This clone appeared a single time. The chain recombines TRBV7-8 with TRBJ2-7, with unresolved D. The ends were cut back, 5 bases at V and 0 bases at J, with 5 bases in the middle. This CDR3 has 12 residues. Germline V CDR1 and CDR2: SGHVS, FQNEAQ. DNA of the CDR3: TGTGCCAGCAGCCCCAGCTCCTACGAGCAGTACTTC. Translating gives CASSPSSYEQYF.

This clone was detected only once. V usage is TRBV7-2 and J usage is TRBJ2-1, with 9 bases matching TRBD2. Germline trimming cut 3 bases from V and 0 bases from J; bases unmatched to any gene: 6. CDR3 length: 17 amino acids. CDR1 is SGHTA and CDR2 is FQGNSA in the germline V gene. CDR3 region: CASSLRGGLFSYNEQFF. CDR3 DNA: TGTGCCAGCAGCTTGCGGGGGGGGCTCTTCTCCTACAATGAGCAGTTCTTC.

This clone was counted once. The chain links TRBV5-4 to TRBJ2-4; the match to TRBD1 covers 8 bases. The germline gives CDR1 SGHNT, CDR2 YYREEE (reference sequence). The CDR3 length is 16 residues. The V segment lost 3 bases and the J segment 1 base; nucleotides outside the gene matches: 6. CDR3 DNA sequence: TGTGCCAGCAGCTCCAGACAGGGGTTTGCCAAAAACATTCAGTACTTC. Its protein product is CASSSRQGFAKNIQYF. Using reference TRBV5-4 and TRBJ2-4 for the parts outside the CDR3, the full variable domain is ETGVTQSPTHLIKTRGQQVTLRCSSQSGHNTVSWYQQALGQGPQFIFQYYREEENGRGNFPPRFSGLQFPNYSSELNVNALELDDSALYLCASSSRQGFAKNIQYFGAGTRLSVL.

The gene calls are TRBV20-1 and TRBJ1-1, with no clear D. The CDR3 covers 13 residues. The V end lost 3 bases, the J end lost 2 bases, and 10 bases lay between the germline ends. CDR1 and CDR2 from the germline V gene are DFQATT and SNEGSKA (reference sequence). The DNA for the CDR3 is TGCAGTGCTAGTGGACGGCTCAACACTGAAGCTTTCTTT. Encoded protein: CSASGRLNTEAFF.

In this sample, this clone turned up a few times. The rearrangement links TRBV5-1 to TRBJ1-2; possible D gene TRBD1, 5 bases. CDR1 is SGHRS and CDR2 is YFSETQ in the germline V gene. Trimming stripped 4 bases from V and 0 bases from J, with 16 bases between. The CDR3 extends over 16 amino acids. The CDR3 region is CASSPETGSANYGYTF. The CDR3 DNA reads as TGCGCCAGCAGCCCAGAAACAGGTTCAGCTAACTATGGCTACACCTTC. Full variable domain (remainder filled in from reference TRBV5-1 and TRBJ1-2): KAGVTQTPRYLIKTRGQQVTLSCSPISGHRSVSWYQQTPGQGLQFLFEYFSETQRNKGNFPGRFSGRQFSNSRSEMNVSTLELGDSALYLCASSPETGSANYGYTFGSGTRLTVV.

The chain has TRBV6-1 and TRBJ2-1, with a weak D call TRBD2 (6 bases). This CDR3 region has 15 residues. Germline CDR1 reads MNHNS; CDR2 reads SASEGT. The germline V and J ends were trimmed by 3 bases and 1 base, with 10 bases remaining between them. CDR3 protein: CASSEGTVSYNEQFF. CDR3 nucleotide sequence: TGTGCCAGCAGTGAGGGGACTGTGTCCTACAATGAGCAGTTCTTC.

CDR3 in DNA: TGCGCCAGCAGCCCCGGGGACAGGAACCAAGAGACCCAGTACTTC. This sequence encodes CASSPGDRNQETQYF. J is TRBJ2-5 and V is TRBV5-1, with 8 bases matching TRBD1. V lost 4 bases and J lost 0; bases outside the gene matches: 5. CDR3 length: 15 residues. The germline V gene encodes CDR1 SGHRS and CDR2 YFSETQ.

The chain combines TRBV7-2 with TRBJ2-1; a weak D match, TRBD2 (5 bases). Germline V lookup: CDR1 SGHTA, CDR2 FQGNSA. The CDR3 runs to 12 residues. The V end lost 8 bases, the J end lost 6 bases, and 11 bases lay between the germline ends. The CDR3: CASLGGLNEQFF. The CDR3 DNA follows: TGTGCCAGCCTAGGAGGTCTCAATGAGCAGTTCTTC.

For the CDR3, the DNA is TGTGCCAGCAGCCAAGAATGGCTAGCGGGTCGGACCGGGGAGCTGTTTTTT. This encodes CASSQEWLAGRTGELFF. The chain combines TRBV14 with TRBJ2-2; 8 bases map to TRBD2. V lost 0 bases, J lost 5 bases, and 8 bases stayed unmatched. Per the germline V gene, CDR1 is SGHDN and CDR2 is FVKESK. The CDR3 sequence is 17 residues long.

The chain joins TRBV5-1 to TRBJ1-1; possible D gene TRBD1, 6 bases. The V and J ends lost 0 bases and 2 bases respectively, with 11 bases between them. Germline V gives CDR1 SGHRS, CDR2 YFSETQ. There are 15 residues in the CDR3. This CDR3 is CASSLGQAINTEAFF. Written as DNA, the CDR3 is TGCGCCAGCAGCTTGGGACAGGCGATAAACACTGAAGCTTTCTTT.